This passage covers 18 T cell receptor beta chains from one sample sequenced in a study of regulatory T cells in long-lasting Graves disease. With iRepertoire HTBI primers and Arm-PCR of CDR3 regions, TCR beta libraries were built. TCRdb called the multiplex PCR reads again in MiXCR, with one record for every CDR3 protein. The sample lists hundreds of thousands of distinct CDR3 sequences; roughly 16% were seen once. Time point of the sample: newly diagnosed GD, antithyroid drugs for less than 3 months. Researchers made the TCR library from RNA that was extracted from PBMCs. The sample also formed part of further work on T cells in Graves' hyperthyroidism and ophthalmopathy.

Source: peripheral blood mononuclear cells (PBMCs), taken at new diagnosis, from a patient treated with antithyroid drugs. Receptors originate from a woman in her 30s with Graves disease.

This clonotype was observed many times. The chain employs TRBV7-9 and TRBJ1-2, with D possibly matching TRBD1 (6 bases). The CDR3 runs 16 residues. The germline V gene has CDR1 SEHNR and CDR2 FQNEAQ (reference sequence). V was trimmed by 4 bases and J by 4 bases, leaving 19 bases between them. CDR3 in amino acids: CASSSQTTGNLYGYTF. The CDR3 DNA sequence: TGTGCCAGCAGCTCCCAGACGACAGGCAACCTCTATGGCTACACCTTC.

The chain links TRBV3-1 to TRBJ1-1, with D hard to call. Trimming removed 2 bases at V and 1 base at J, with 14 bases between. Germline CDR1 and CDR2: LGHDT and YNNKEL (reference sequence). The CDR3 extends over 16 amino acids. The CDR3 is CASSQRLSVENTEAFF. CDR3 coding DNA: TGTGCCAGCAGCCAACGACTCAGCGTTGAGAACACTGAAGCTTTCTTT.

This clonotype was observed many times. The chain combines TRBV28 with TRBJ2-7, with TRBD1 matching over 11 bases. V dropped 6 bases and J dropped 3; count of bases not matched to a gene: 10. This CDR3 contains 16 residues. Germline V gene lookup returns CDR1 MDHEN and CDR2 SYDVKM. The CDR3 is CASRLGQGASYYEQYF. The CDR3 DNA follows: TGTGCCAGCAGGCTAGGACAGGGGGCATCGTACTACGAGCAGTACTTC.

A remark on this clonotype: One junction end disagrees with the germline gene, perhaps due to a read error. CDR3 bases: TGTGCCAGCAGCCAAGTAGGGGGAGACACTGAAGCTTCCTTT. It specifies CASSQVGGDTEASF. This chain joins TRBV3-1 and TRBJ1-1, with D possibly matching TRBD1 (6 bases). The CDR3 is 14 amino acids. The V gene's germline CDR1 is LGHDT and CDR2 YNNKEL (reference sequence).

This clonotype was seen at least ten times. This sequence joins TRBV20-1 and TRBJ1-1; no reliable D call. Germline-derived CDR1 and CDR2 are DFQATT and SNEGSKA (reference sequence). This CDR3 is built from 12 residues. The ends were cut back, 2 bases at V and 4 bases at J, with 8 bases in the middle. CDR3 residues: CSARTPGTEAFF. Here the CDR3 DNA reads TGCAGTGCTAGAACGCCCGGCACTGAAGCTTTCTTT.

Concerning this clonotype itself: This may be a read error: a much more frequent sequence differs by one nucleotide. The rearrangement links TRBV28 to TRBJ2-1; tentative D call: TRBD2 (7 bases). The CDR3 is made up of 14 amino acids. V was shortened by 11 bases and J by 2 bases, with 16 bases between the two germline ends. CDR1 and CDR2 from the germline V gene are MDHEN and SYDVKM. CDR3 bases: TGTGCCTCCTGGGGGGGGGGCACCTACAATGAGCAGTTCTTC. Translated: CASWGGGTYNEQFF. Looking up the rest from reference TRBV28 and TRBJ2-1 gives the full variable domain: DVKVTQSSRYLVKRTGEKVFLECVQDMDHENMFWYRQDPGLGLRLIYFSYDVKMKEKGDIPEGYSVSREKKERFSLILESASTNQTSMYLCASWGGGTYNEQFFGPGTRLTVL.

The J gene is TRBJ2-3, the V gene TRBV5-1; 10 bases fit TRBD2. Germline CDR1 and CDR2: SGHRS and YFSETQ. The CDR3 extends over 16 amino acids. V was clipped by 5 bases and J by 8 bases; unmatched bases: 14. CDR3 residues: CASRKDVAGGSGTQYF. The CDR3 DNA follows: TGCGCCAGCAGGAAGGATGTAGCGGGAGGTAGTGGTACGCAGTATTTT. The entire variable domain, with the rest obtained from reference TRBV5-1 and TRBJ2-3, is as follows: KAGVTQTPRYLIKTRGQQVTLSCSPISGHRSVSWYQQTPGQGLQFLFEYFSETQRNKGNFPGRFSGRQFSNSRSEMNVSTLELGDSALYLCASRKDVAGGSGTQYFGPGTRLTVL.

The chain employs TRBV28 and TRBJ1-6; 7 bases agree with TRBD1. Germline V gene lookup returns CDR1 MDHEN and CDR2 SYDVKM. The V and J ends lost 3 bases and 14 bases, in that order; junction bases with no gene match: 10. The CDR3 runs to 14 residues. DNA of the CDR3: TGTGCCAGCAGTTTCACCAGGGGGAGACCGGCCCTCCACTTT. Translating it yields CASSFTRGRPALHF.

Many counts were recorded for this clonotype. This chain links TRBV27 with TRBJ2-2; 7 nucleotides line up with TRBD1. The CDR3 covers 16 residues. V shed 0 bases, J shed 3 bases, and the junction held 4 bases outside the gene matches. CDR1 and CDR2 (germline): MNHEY, SMNVEV (reference sequence). CDR3 in amino acids: CASSLSGGKDTGELFF. The CDR3, as DNA: TGTGCCAGCAGTTTATCAGGGGGCAAGGACACCGGGGAGCTGTTTTTT.

This clonotype was seen a few times. The chain uses TRBV5-6 and TRBJ1-4, with D unclear. V lost 3 bases to trimming and J lost 4 bases, with 4 bases between them. The germline gives CDR1 SGHDT, CDR2 YYEEEE. The CDR3 runs 12 residues. CDR3 sequence: CASSWYNEKLFF. The CDR3 nucleotides read TGTGCCAGCAGCTGGTATAATGAAAAACTGTTTTTT.

DNA for the CDR3: TGCGCCAGCAGTGAAGGGTCCGGGGAACCGACTACTAGGGAGCAGTACTTC. It codes for CASSEGSGEPTTREQYF. The rearrangement joins TRBV10-1 to TRBJ2-7; possibly TRBD2 for D (5 bases). With 3 bases removed from V and 7 bases from J, the gap between germline ends came to 25 bases. Looked up from germline, CDR1 is WNHNN and CDR2 is SYGVQD (reference sequence). The CDR3 covers 17 residues.

V gene TRBV7-9 combines with J gene TRBJ1-5, with 7 bases aligning to TRBD1. CDR1 and CDR2 (germline): SEHNR, FQNEAQ (reference sequence). The CDR3 runs to 16 residues. V lost 2 bases to trimming and J lost 3 bases; unmatched junction nucleotides: 7. The CDR3 nucleotides read TGTGCCAGCAGCTTAACGACAGGGCTTGTCAATCAGCCCCAGCATTTT. Protein product: CASSLTTGLVNQPQHF.

The chain is built from TRBV20-1 and TRBJ1-4; a possible D gene is TRBD1 (5 bases). The CDR3 contains 12 residues. V lost 3 bases and J lost 8, with 10 bases in between. Per germline, CDR1 DFQATT and CDR2 SNEGSKA (reference sequence). CDR3 sequence: CSASEQVEKLFF. In DNA form, the CDR3 reads TGCAGTGCTAGCGAACAGGTGGAAAAACTGTTTTTT.

Turning to this clonotype: With a much larger clone just one base away, this may be a read error. The CDR3 carries no conserved terminal phenylalanine or tryptophan, so it likely arises from a read error. The chain employs TRBV11-2 and TRBJ2-2, with D perhaps matching TRBD1 or TRBD2 (5 bases each). The CDR3 has 17 residues. Germline assignment: CDR1 SGHAT and CDR2 FQNNGV. With 5 bases removed from V and 1 base from J, the gap between germline ends came to 17 bases. The CDR3 here is CASSGSGTMENTGELFY. The DNA for the CDR3 is TGTGCCAGCAGCGGATCAGGGACGATGGAGAACACCGGGGAGCTGTTTTAT.

This clonotype was seen repeatedly, ten times or more. V is TRBV28 and J is TRBJ2-3, with a tentative D call TRBD1 (6 bases). Trimming removed 2 bases at V and 6 bases at J, with 12 bases between. The CDR3 consists of 14 residues. The V gene's germline CDR1 is MDHEN and CDR2 SYDVKM. The CDR3 loop is CASSLQGKADTQYF. In DNA, the CDR3 is TGTGCCAGCAGTTTACAGGGGAAGGCGGATACGCAGTATTTT.

This clonotype was observed at least ten times. J is TRBJ2-5 and V is TRBV5-1, with a weak D call TRBD1 (5 bases). CDR1 is SGHRS and CDR2 is YFSETQ in the germline V gene. The CDR3 totals 15 residues. Trimming took 6 bases from V and 4 from J, leaving 19 bases between them. CDR3 nucleotide sequence: TGCGCCAGCACGGTCGGCCAGGGCGGTTTAGAGACCCAGTACTTC. This gives the protein CASTVGQGGLETQYF.

The chain links TRBV5-1 to TRBJ2-7, with a possible D match to TRBD2 (5 bases). CDR1 is SGHRS, CDR2 YFSETQ, per germline. CDR3 length equals 15 residues. V lost 4 bases, J lost 2 bases, and 16 bases lay in between. The CDR3 here is CASSPGEGSPYEQYF. Here the CDR3 DNA reads TGCGCCAGCAGCCCCGGTGAAGGGAGCCCCTACGAGCAGTACTTC.

A few counts support this clonotype. This sequence joins TRBV20-1 and TRBJ1-6; D call uncertain. CDR1 DFQATT and CDR2 SNEGSKA come from the germline V gene (reference sequence). The CDR3 covers 16 residues. V lost 1 base and J 4 bases, leaving 14 bases between the germline ends. CDR3 loop: CSARGQAGEYNSPLHF. The CDR3 DNA reads as TGCAGTGCTAGAGGTCAGGCCGGGGAGTATAATTCACCCCTCCACTTT.